The source of this TCR beta chain is a study of T cells in Graves' hyperthyroidism and ophthalmopathy. At least ten counts were recorded for this clonotype. Researchers took RNA transcripts and amplified the TCR beta CDR3 regions from them. RT-PCR in the first round (using the HTBI primer set) targeted the TCR CDR3. From the multiplex PCR reads, TCRdb called clonotypes with MiXCR, one entry per CDR3 protein. This table holds about 300,000 distinct CDR3 sequences, roughly 13% found once. Sample: blood. The TCR was taken from a woman aged 40 to 50 with Graves' hyperthyroidism.

The CDR3 sequence is CASSRSGAGNQPQHF. The CDR3 coding sequence is TGTGCCAGCAGCCGGTCTGGGGCTGGCAATCAGCCCCAGCATTTT. V gene TRBV3-1 combines with J gene TRBJ1-5; D might be TRBD1 (5 bases). CDR3 length: 15 residues. In germline, CDR1 is LGHDT, CDR2 YNNKEL (reference sequence). Trimming took 4 bases from V and 2 from J, leaving 12 bases between them. Complete variable domain (other parts from reference TRBV3-1 and TRBJ1-5): DTAVSQTPKYLVTQMGNDKSIKCEQNLGHDTMYWYKQDSKKFLKIMFSYNNKELIINETVPNRFSPKSPDKAHLNLHINSLELGDSAVYFCASSRSGAGNQPQHFGDGTRLSIL.